These T cell receptor beta chains were read from a single sample in a study of vaccination and CD4 T cells after COVID-19. These receptors are not linked to any known antigen. TCRdb recomputed calls from the PCR reads with MiXCR, one row per CDR3 protein. The repertoire has fewer than 7,000 distinct CDR3 sequences, almost 50% of them found once; the top ten carry roughly 31%. The sample consisted of CD4+ T cells from blood, cultured in vitro. These receptor sequences come from a human donor who had recovered from COVID-19. The CDR3 runs from the conserved cysteine through the conserved F or W. D genes are given only for firm matches. Some rows have no size entry. The others give once, few or many, or a class for an expanded clone.

J gene | D gene | clone size | V gene | CDR3 protein | CDR3 DNA
TRBJ1-2 | - | - | TRBV19 | CASSWGNYGYTF | TGTGCCAGTAGTTGGGGGAACTATGGCTACACCTTC
TRBJ2-5 | TRBD2 | few | TRBV20-1 | CSARDRGGRETQYF | TGCAGTGCTAGAGATCGGGGGGGGCGAGAGACCCAGTACTTC
TRBJ2-2 | - | - | TRBV7-6 | CASSPYGALDTADPGELFF | TGTGCCAGCAGCCCCTATGGGGCACTAGATACTGCCGACCCCGGGGAGCTGTTTTTT
TRBJ1-1 | - | - | TRBV6-5 | CASSSGGRGAFF | TGTGCCAGCAGTTCCGGAGGTCGGGGAGCTTTCTTT
TRBJ1-6 | - | - | TRBV20-1 | CSASYRRGNSPLHF | TGCAGTGCTAGTTACAGGAGAGGGAATTCACCCCTCCACTTT
TRBJ1-3 | - | few | TRBV5-4 | CASSSQQGNGNTIYF | TGTGCCAGCAGCTCACAACAGGGTAATGGAAACACCATATATTTT
TRBJ2-7 | TRBD1 | few | TRBV15 | CATSRGQGDEQYF | TGTGCCACCAGCAGAGGACAGGGGGACGAGCAGTACTTC
TRBJ1-3 | - | - | TRBV7-9 | CASSFLAGWGNTIYF | TGTGCCAGCAGCTTCTTGGCAGGGTGGGGAAACACCATATATTTT
TRBJ1-6 | - | few | TRBV11-2 | CASSRFGAPNSPLHF | TGTGCCAGCAGCCGTTTCGGGGCCCCGAATTCACCCCTCCACTTT
TRBJ1-2 | TRBD1 | few | TRBV2 | CASNRGPNYGYTF | TGTGCCAGTAACAGGGGACCTAACTATGGCTACACCTTC
TRBJ2-2 | - | - | TRBV15 | CATSRDYDSRFIGELFF | TGTGCCACCAGCAGAGATTATGACAGCCGTTTTATCGGGGAGCTGTTTTTT
TRBJ1-1 | - | few | TRBV27 | CASSFSGYNTEAFF | TGTGCCAGCAGTTTCTCGGGATATAACACTGAAGCTTTCTTT
TRBJ1-2 | TRBD1 | few | TRBV12-3/TRBV12-4 | CASSPTWTGSYGYTF | TGTGCCAGCAGCCCCACTTGGACAGGGAGCTATGGCTACACCTTC
TRBJ1-5 | - | - | TRBV5-1 | CASSLEGNNQPQHF | TGCGCCAGCAGCTTGGAAGGGAATAATCAGCCCCAGCATTTT
TRBJ2-7 | TRBD2 | - | TRBV6-5 | CASSYGRESDEQYF | TGTGCCAGCAGTTACGGGAGGGAATCTGACGAGCAGTACTTC
TRBJ1-1 | - | - | TRBV4-1 | CASSQRAVNTEAFF | TGCGCCAGCAGCCAACGGGCAGTGAACACTGAAGCTTTCTTT
TRBJ1-2 | - | - | TRBV9 | CASSPGTVEFYGYTF | TGTGCCAGCAGCCCGGGAACAGTGGAATTCTATGGCTACACCTTC
TRBJ1-5 | - | - | TRBV3-1 | CASSQQVDQPQHF | TGTGCCAGCAGCCAACAAGTTGATCAGCCCCAGCATTTT
TRBJ2-5 | TRBD2 | - | TRBV19 | CASKPSGAYFQETQYF | TGTGCCAGTAAGCCTAGCGGGGCCTACTTCCAAGAGACCCAGTACTTC
TRBJ2-7 | - | - | TRBV12-3/TRBV12-4 | CASSRGLAGYEQYF | TGTGCCAGCAGTCGGGGGCTAGCTGGGTACGAGCAGTACTTC
TRBJ1-2 | - | few | TRBV20-1 | CSARTARDFYGYTF | TGCAGTGCTAGAACAGCCAGGGATTTCTATGGCTACACCTTC
TRBJ2-7 | - | - | TRBV11-1 | CASSFYHEQYF | TGTGCCAGCAGCTTTTATCACGAGCAGTACTTC
TRBJ1-5 | TRBD1 | - | TRBV6-1 | CASSEVGDRVNQPQHF | TGTGCCAGCAGTGAAGTAGGGGACAGGGTAAATCAGCCCCAGCATTTT
TRBJ2-3 | - | few | TRBV7-2 | CASSSRAPSPDTQYF | TGTGCCAGCAGCTCCAGGGCTCCCTCCCCAGATACGCAGTATTTT
TRBJ1-5 | - | - | TRBV6-1 | CASSELRGQPQHF | TGTGCCAGCAGTGAACTCCGGGGCCAGCCCCAGCATTTT
TRBJ1-2 | - | - | TRBV12-3/TRBV12-4 | CASSFGFSYGYTF | TGTGCCAGCAGTTTTGGCTTTAGCTATGGCTACACCTTC
TRBJ1-3 | - | medium-sized | TRBV6-1 | CASREATGAFSGNTIYF | TGTGCCAGCAGGGAGGCGACAGGCGCATTCTCTGGAAACACCATATATTTT
TRBJ2-2 | TRBD1 | - | TRBV7-7 | CASSTGTGDGELFF | TGTGCTAGCAGCACCGGGACAGGTGATGGGGAGCTGTTTTTT
TRBJ2-1 | - | - | TRBV6-1 | CASSDLLLSYNEQFF | TGTGCCAGCAGTGATCTACTCCTCTCCTACAATGAGCAGTTCTTC
TRBJ2-5 | TRBD2 | - | TRBV20-1 | CSARVAGGPGETQYF | TGCAGTGCTAGAGTGGCGGGGGGGCCGGGAGAGACCCAGTACTTC
TRBJ2-3 | TRBD2 | - | TRBV2 | CASSELLAGGVQYF | TGTGCCAGCAGTGAACTTCTAGCGGGAGGGGTGCAGTATTTT
TRBJ2-2 | TRBD2 | few | TRBV6-2/TRBV6-3 | CASSYSSSGSRPNTGELFF | TGTGCCAGCAGTTACTCGTCTAGCGGGAGCCGTCCAAACACCGGGGAGCTGTTTTTT
TRBJ2-1 | - | once | TRBV20-1 | CSARDLRFSYNEQFF | TGCAGTGCTAGAGATCTCCGATTTTCCTACAATGAGCAGTTCTTC
TRBJ2-5 | - | few | TRBV7-3 | CASSPTIRGIQETQYF | TGTGCCAGCAGCCCGACCATTCGGGGGATCCAAGAGACCCAGTACTTC
TRBJ1-3 | TRBD1 | - | TRBV6-5 | CASSFGTAFDTIYF | TGTGCCAGCAGTTTCGGGACAGCATTTGACACCATATATTTT
TRBJ2-1 | TRBD2 | - | TRBV20-1 | CSARDRRTSGYNEQFF | TGCAGTGCTAGAGATCGAAGGACTAGCGGCTACAATGAGCAGTTCTTC
TRBJ1-2 | TRBD1 | - | TRBV6-5 | CASSYTIGQGYGYAF | TGTGCCAGCAGTTACACAATCGGACAGGGATATGGCTACGCCTTC
TRBJ1-1 | - | - | TRBV20-1 | CSAREGNMNTEAFF | TGCAGTGCTAGAGAAGGTAACATGAACACTGAAGCTTTCTTT
TRBJ2-7 | - | once | TRBV5-5 | CASSFPFVYEQYF | TGTGCCAGCAGCTTTCCATTTGTGTACGAGCAGTACTTC
TRBJ2-2 | TRBD2 | - | TRBV11-2 | CASSVSGGPNTGELFF | TGTGCCAGCAGCGTTAGCGGGGGCCCGAACACCGGGGAGCTGTTTTTT
TRBJ1-2 | TRBD1 | few | TRBV2 | CASTPQGGNYGYTF | TGTGCCAGCACCCCACAGGGGGGCAACTATGGCTACACCTTC
TRBJ2-1 | TRBD2 | - | TRBV20-1 | CSAGGLAGVDEQFF | TGCAGTGCTGGAGGACTAGCGGGAGTGGATGAGCAGTTCTTC
TRBJ1-6 | - | few | TRBV20-1 | CSARRQMNNSPLHF | TGCAGTGCTAGAAGACAGATGAATAATTCACCCCTCCACTTT
TRBJ2-3 | TRBD2 | once | TRBV27 | CASSFKGLAGEDTQYF | TGTGCCAGCAGTTTTAAGGGACTAGCGGGAGAAGATACGCAGTATTTT
TRBJ1-2 | - | few | TRBV7-3 | CASSLRDGYGYTF | TGTGCCAGCAGCTTACGCGATGGGTATGGCTACACCTTC
TRBJ2-5 | - | - | TRBV7-2 | CASSRGAEETQYF | TGTGCCAGCAGCCGAGGGGCGGAGGAGACCCAGTACTTC
TRBJ2-1 | - | - | TRBV2 | CASSTHQGGEQFF | TGTGCCAGCAGCACCCACCAGGGGGGTGAGCAGTTCTTC
TRBJ2-4 | - | - | TRBV19 | CASSQGTAKNIQYF | TGTGCCAGTAGCCAGGGTACAGCCAAAAACATTCAGTACTTC
TRBJ1-2 | - | large | TRBV2 | CASSEESVFYGYTF | TGTGCCAGCAGTGAAGAGTCAGTTTTCTATGGCTACACCTTC
TRBJ1-5 | - | few | TRBV6-5 | CASSYSWREDQPQHF | TGTGCCAGCAGTTACTCGTGGAGGGAAGATCAGCCCCAGCATTTT
TRBJ2-3 | TRBD2 | - | TRBV6-1 | CASSDRGLAGKDTQYF | TGTGCCAGCAGTGACCGGGGACTAGCGGGGAAAGATACGCAGTATTTT
TRBJ2-1 | - | once | TRBV7-6 | CASSLTAGANEQFF | TGTGCTAGCAGCTTAACAGCGGGCGCAAATGAGCAGTTCTTC
TRBJ2-2 | - | once | TRBV6-1 | CASSAETIYTGELFF | TGTGCCAGCAGTGCCGAGACTATATACACCGGGGAGCTGTTTTTT
TRBJ1-2 | TRBD1 | - | TRBV6-1 | CASSRGQGAWGYTF | TGTGCCAGCAGTCGGGGACAGGGGGCGTGGGGCTACACCTTC
TRBJ1-1 | - | few | TRBV6-1 | CASRTPNQGGAFF | TGTGCCAGCAGAACACCTAATCAGGGAGGGGCTTTCTTT
TRBJ1-1 | - | few | TRBV11-2 | CASSQERVILTEAFF | TGTGCCAGCAGCCAAGAGAGGGTGATCCTCACTGAAGCTTTCTTT
TRBJ1-2 | - | - | TRBV20-1 | CSTLQNYGYTF | TGCAGTACCCTGCAAAACTATGGCTACACCTTC